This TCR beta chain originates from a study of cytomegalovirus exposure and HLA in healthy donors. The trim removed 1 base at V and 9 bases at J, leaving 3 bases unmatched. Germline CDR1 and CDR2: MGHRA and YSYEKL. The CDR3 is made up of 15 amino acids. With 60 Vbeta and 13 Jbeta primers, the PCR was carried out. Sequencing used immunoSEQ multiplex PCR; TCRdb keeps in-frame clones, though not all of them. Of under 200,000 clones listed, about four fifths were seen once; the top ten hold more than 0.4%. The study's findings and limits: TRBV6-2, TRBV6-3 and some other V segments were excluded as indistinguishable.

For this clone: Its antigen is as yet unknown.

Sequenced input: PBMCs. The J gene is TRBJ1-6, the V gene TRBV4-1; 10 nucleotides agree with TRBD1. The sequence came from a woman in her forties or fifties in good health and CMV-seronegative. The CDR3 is CASSQVDRGLSPLHF. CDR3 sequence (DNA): TGCGCCAGCAGCCAAGTCGACAGGGGGCTTTCACCCCTCCACTTT.